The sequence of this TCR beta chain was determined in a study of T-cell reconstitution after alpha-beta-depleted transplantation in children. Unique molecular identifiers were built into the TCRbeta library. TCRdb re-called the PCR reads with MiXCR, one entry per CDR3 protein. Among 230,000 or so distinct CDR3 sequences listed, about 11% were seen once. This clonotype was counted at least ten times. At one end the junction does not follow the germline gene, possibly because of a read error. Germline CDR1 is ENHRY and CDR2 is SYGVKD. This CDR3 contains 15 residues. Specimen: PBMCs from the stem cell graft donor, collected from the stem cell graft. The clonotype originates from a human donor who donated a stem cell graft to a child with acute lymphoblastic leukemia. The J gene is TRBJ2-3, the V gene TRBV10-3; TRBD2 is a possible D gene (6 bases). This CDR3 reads CAISELAASTDTQYF. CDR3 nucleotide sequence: TGTGCCATCAGCGAGTTAGCGGCTAGCACAGATACGCAGTATTTT.